This T cell receptor (beta chain) was obtained from a study of molecular identifiers for immune sequencing clone quantification. This clonotype occurred a few times. Between the trimmed V and J ends, which lost 6 bases and 5 bases, there was a span of 9 bases. The CDR3 runs 12 residues. Germline lookup yields CDR1 MNHEY and CDR2 SMNVEV (reference sequence). Naive CD8 T cells were picked out by sorting for CD8+CD4-CCR7+CD45RA+. TCRdb re-called the PCR reads through MiXCR, storing one row per CDR3 protein. The sample carries about 630,000 distinct CDR3 sequences, roughly 27% recorded once. The chain links TRBV27 to TRBJ2-3, with D hard to call. Material for sequencing was naive CD8+ T cells from blood, with Jurkat cell RNA spiked in. Subset in this sample: FACS-sorted CD8+CD4-CCR7+CD45RA+ naive T cells. The origin of this receptor is a human donor in good health. Some libraries in this study had Jurkat cell RNA spiked in. The CDR3 protein is CASSGSRDTQYF. The CDR3, as DNA: TGTGCCAGCAGCGGGTCCCGAGATACGCAGTATTTT.